This T cell receptor (beta chain) was sequenced for a study of CD8+ T cells in alopecia areata. Study background: The drug, tofacitinib, lasted 6 to 18 months, followed by 6 months off drug.

Study-wide results and limits: Scalp sequencing also captures normal skin's resident alphabeta T cells.

In the case of this clone: Its antigen is not known.

cDNA serving as the sequencing template came from extracted, reverse transcribed RNA. Sequencing was performed with immunoSEQ multiplex PCR; in TCRdb, only in-frame clones are kept and a portion is missing. The data contain more than 200,000 clones, roughly 69% of them singletons. V was pared by 2 bases and J by 0 bases, with 15 bases between. CDR1 is SGHDT and CDR2 is YYEEEE in the germline V gene. The CDR3 runs 16 residues. The chain couples TRBV5-6 to TRBJ2-7; weak D call: TRBD2 (6 bases). The input for sequencing was CD4+ T cells sorted from blood, taken at week 0. The receptor's source is a human donor with alopecia areata. This CDR3 reads CASSFRIAAGSYEQYF. Written as DNA, the CDR3 is TGTGCCAGCAGCTTCCGGATCGCAGCGGGCTCCTACGAGCAGTACTTC.